This passage covers 4 T cell receptor beta chains from one sample sequenced in a study of blood T cell repertoires in COVID-19. Assay: immunoSEQ multiplex PCR; the TCRdb copy retains only in-frame clones and omits some. In the table there are 110,000 to 150,000 clones, about 87% of which are singletons. The sample was peripheral blood. The receptors shown here come from a human donor in a cohort sampled during active COVID-19.

The rearrangement uses TRBV5-3 and TRBJ1-2; tentative D call: TRBD1 (5 bases). TRBV5-3 is sorted into the ORF group, with uncertain function. The ends were cut back, 0 bases at V and 1 base at J, with 19 bases in the middle. The CDR3 length is 18 residues. This CDR3 is CARSLELVPGRLNYGYTF. The CDR3 nucleotides are TGTGCCAGAAGCTTGGAACTCGTCCCAGGGAGGCTTAACTATGGCTACACCTTC.

This clone was counted a few times. The chain combines TRBV6-5 with TRBJ1-3, with 9 positions matching TRBD1. Germline lookup yields CDR1 MNHEY and CDR2 SVGAGI. V lost 11 bases to trimming and J lost 7 bases; unmatched junction nucleotides: 9. The length of the CDR3 is 13 residues. In DNA, the CDR3 is TGTGCCGTCACAGGGGGCTATAGGAACACCATATATTTT. This sequence encodes CAVTGGYRNTIYF.

Concerning this clone: One end of the junction does not line up with germline, which may come from a read error. V usage is TRBV7-2 and J usage is TRBJ2-3; 11 positions agree with TRBD2. Per germline, CDR1 SGHTA and CDR2 FQGNSA. The CDR3 length is 15 residues. In DNA form, the CDR3 reads TGTGCCAGCAGCATAGCGGGAGGGAGGGCAGATACGCAGTATTTT. This translates into CASSIAGGRADTQYF.

In this sample, this clone turned up a few times. V and J are TRBV2 and TRBJ1-2; TRBD1 matches 10 bases. CDR3 size: 14 residues. Germline lookup yields CDR1 SNHLY and CDR2 FYNNEI. V was clipped by 8 bases and J by 8 bases; unmatched bases: 11. This CDR3 is CASSTGTGVRGYTF. For the CDR3, the DNA is TGTGCCAGCTCGACTGGGACAGGGGTAAGAGGCTACACCTTC.